The next 6 T cell receptor beta chains were all read from a single sample in a study of cytomegalovirus exposure and HLA in healthy donors. Researchers ran the PCR with 60 Vbeta and 13 Jbeta primers. Clones were sequenced by immunoSEQ multiplex PCR, and TCRdb holds only the in-frame ones, with some missing. The sample shows about 120,000 clones, 65% to 85% of them seen only once. The source material was PBMCs. The receptors come from a middle-aged man in good health and CMV-seropositive.

J is TRBJ2-7 and V is TRBV2; possibly TRBD1 for D (6 bases). The CDR3 consists of 14 residues. Looked up from germline, CDR1 is SNHLY and CDR2 is FYNNEI. Between the trimmed V and J ends, which lost 4 bases and 3 bases, there was a span of 13 bases. DNA for the CDR3: TGTGCCAGCAGTGCCGGGACACACAGCTACGAGCAGTACTTC. It encodes CASSAGTHSYEQYF.

The V call is TRBV5-1, the J call TRBJ2-1, with 7 nucleotides matching TRBD1. This CDR3 contains 14 residues. V lost 4 bases and J lost 3; bases outside the gene matches: 4. Per germline, CDR1 SGHRS and CDR2 YFSETQ. CDR3 sequence: CASSLGQRYNEQFF. In DNA form, the CDR3 reads TGCGCCAGCAGCCTGGGACAGCGCTACAATGAGCAGTTCTTC.

This clone turned up a few times. The chain is built from TRBV19 and TRBJ2-1; TRBD2 matches at 15 bases. Trimming took 4 bases from V and 0 from J; bases not matched to a gene: 4. Germline V CDR1 and CDR2: LNHDA, SQIVND (reference sequence). The CDR3 extends over 18 amino acids. CDR3 DNA sequence: TGTGCCAGTAGTAGGGGACTAGCGGGGGGCGGCTCCTACAATGAGCAGTTCTTC. It translates to CASSRGLAGGGSYNEQFF.

The genes are TRBV11-2 and TRBJ1-4; 7 bases map to TRBD1. The CDR3 runs 14 residues. V lost 6 bases, J lost 3 bases, and 4 bases stayed unmatched. The germline V gene encodes CDR1 SGHAT and CDR2 FQNNGV. The CDR3 protein is CASRSGTANEKLFF. For the CDR3, the DNA is TGTGCCAGCAGGTCCGGGACAGCTAATGAAAAACTGTTTTTT.

The chain joins TRBV29-1 to TRBJ1-2; D call uncertain. Trimming left V 4 bases short and J 4 bases short, with 7 bases between. Germline V lookup: CDR1 SQVTM, CDR2 ANQGSEA. The CDR3 is 11 residues long. This CDR3 reads CSVATAYGYTF. For the CDR3, the DNA is TGCAGCGTTGCAACAGCCTATGGCTACACCTTC.

This rearrangement joins TRBV4-3 to TRBJ2-5; TRBD1 is a possible D gene (6 bases). The J call is uncertain, as TRBJ2-7 better fits the DNA end. The CDR3 runs 15 residues. Germline V gene data show CDR1 as LGHNA and CDR2 as YSLEER. The chain's CDR3 is CASSQDRGSPYEQYF. As DNA, the CDR3 is TGCGCCAGCAGCCAAGACAGGGGTTCCCCCTACGAGCAGTACTTC.